This T cell receptor (beta chain) was identified in a study of OX40 agonist ivuxolimab in advanced cancers. Study-wide background: Averaging roughly 60 years in age, with a range of 23 to 79, the cohort was 80% to 90% male. Treatment received earlier with anti-PD-1, anti-PD-L1 or anti-CTLA-4 agents was allowed, and under 50% had some.

Regarding this clone: Its target is unknown.

Findings of the study overall: In general, CD8+ T cells held more expanded clones than CD4+ did, on average.

The protocol was immunoSEQ multiplex PCR, while the TCRdb copy is restricted to in-frame clones and leaves out a portion. The data hold around 70,000 clones, with approximately 80% observed a single time. This clonotype originated in an adult with an advanced solid tumor such as melanoma, head and neck, liver or kidney cancer. The specimen comprised CD4+ or CD8+ T cells sorted from blood, sampled in a trial of the OX40 agonist ivuxolimab.

Here the CDR3 reads CASSLTGGHSPLHF. In nucleotides, the CDR3 is TGTGCCAGCAGCTTGACAGGGGGGCATTCACCCCTCCACTTT. V is TRBV5-6 and J is TRBJ1-6, with 8 nucleotides matching TRBD1. Unmatched junction bases numbered 2, after V lost 1 base and J lost 8 bases. The length of the CDR3 is 14 residues. Germline CDR1 is SGHDT and CDR2 is YYEEEE.